The entry below describes one T cell receptor (beta chain). Its cognate antigen is unknown. The sample belongs to a study of T cells in localized non-small cell lung cancer. The data were produced by immunoSEQ multiplex PCR, yet TCRdb's version contains in-frame clones alone and is incomplete. Of 3,000 to 4,000 clones in the sample, around 30% were seen once. The CDR3 runs to 16 residues. Trimming cost V 3 bases and J 1 base; bases outside gene matches: 6. The V gene's germline CDR1 is KGHSH and CDR2 LQKENI. Study-level results: Longer overall survival associated with higher blood T cell density; shorter survival with higher adjacent-lung clonality. In adjacent lung, a median roughly 60 of the top 100 tumor clones were found. Uninvolved neighboring lung showed the greatest T cell clonality, exceeding tumor.

The specimen was lung tumor tissue, collected before any cancer treatment. This receptor was obtained from a male donor older than 55 with stage I lung adenocarcinoma. The J gene is TRBJ1-1, the V gene TRBV18; 9 bases fit TRBD1. The CDR3: CASSPRTGAENTEAFF. CDR3 coding DNA: TGTGCCAGCTCACCCAGGACAGGGGCGGAGAACACTGAAGCTTTCTTT.